Listed here is a single TCR beta chain. Its antigen is unknown. Germline CDR1 reads LNHNV; CDR2 reads YYDKDF (reference sequence). This CDR3 contains 15 residues. J gave up 2 bases and V 5 bases, and 3 bases lay outside the gene matches. The entry originates in a study of liver allograft versus peripheral blood T cells. Study-level background: Within transplanted livers, the T cell receptor repertoires were examined and compared against the repertoires present in the peripheral blood of liver transplant recipients. Findings and limits, study-wide: Reports indicated that T cell receptor repertoires inside liver allografts differed from those in peripheral blood.

MiXCR was run by TCRdb on the reads, yielding one entry per CDR3 protein. The sample lists roughly 9,200 distinct CDR3 sequences; more than 25% were seen once. V is TRBV15 and J is TRBJ2-5; 12 positions match TRBD2. This receptor was identified in a human patient who had a liver transplant. Some T cells may possibly be graft donor cells. The CDR3 region has the DNA TGTGCCACCAGCTCTAGCGGGAGGGCACAAGAGACCCAGTACTTC. Translation: CATSSSGRAQETQYF.